One and the same sample provided the 8 T cell receptor beta chains below, sequenced in a study of blood T cell repertoires in COVID-19. Libraries were prepared by immunoSEQ multiplex PCR; TCRdb keeps only in-frame clonotypes and omits some of them. This table holds approximately 240,000 clones, about nine tenths found once. Sequencing was performed on PBMCs or T cells enriched from blood (not recorded which). The receptor set was obtained from a woman aged 25 to 45 with acute COVID-19.

V gene TRBV5-6 combines with J gene TRBJ1-1; 7 nucleotides match TRBD1. CDR1 is SGHDT and CDR2 is YYEEEE in the germline V gene. The CDR3 runs 17 residues. V lost 3 bases and J lost 1; bases outside the gene matches: 12. Here the CDR3 DNA reads TGTGCCAGCAGCTCCAACCTACAGGGGCTTTGGAACACTGAAGCTTTCTTT. It encodes CASSSNLQGLWNTEAFF.

CDR3 region: CAISVGDSPSETDTQYF. The CDR3 DNA follows: TGTGCCATCAGTGTTGGGGACAGCCCAAGCGAAACAGATACGCAGTATTTT. The chain joins TRBV10-3 to TRBJ2-3; 7 bases line up with TRBD1. Trimming cost V 4 bases and J 3 bases; bases outside gene matches: 13. Germline V gene lookup returns CDR1 ENHRY and CDR2 SYGVKD. The CDR3 covers 17 residues.

This chain links TRBV2 with TRBJ2-1; D unclear. V lost 0 bases to trimming and J lost 0 bases, with 9 bases between them. Germline CDR1 and CDR2: SNHLY and FYNNEI. The CDR3 has 16 amino acids. The DNA of the CDR3 is TGTGCCAGCAGTGAAGCGCGACTGAGCTCCTACAATGAGCAGTTCTTC. Translation: CASSEARLSSYNEQFF.

This chain uses TRBV6-6 with TRBJ1-6; D is unclear. This CDR3 has 14 amino acids. In germline, CDR1 is MNHNY, CDR2 SVGAGI (reference sequence). Trimming removed 11 bases at V and 0 bases at J, with 11 bases between. The CDR3 loop is CAGGSSSYNSPLHF. The DNA for the CDR3 is TGTGCCGGCGGATCCAGCTCCTATAATTCACCCCTCCACTTT.

The chain employs TRBV6-5 and TRBJ2-1, with TRBD2 as a possible D gene (6 bases). The CDR3 has 14 amino acids. V was shortened by 6 bases and J by 9 bases, with 18 bases between the two germline ends. The V gene's germline CDR1 is MNHEY and CDR2 SVGAGI. The CDR3 loop reads CASSPVEGGAEQFF. CDR3 DNA sequence: TGTGCCAGCAGCCCGGTGGAGGGAGGAGCTGAGCAGTTCTTC.

The chain employs TRBV3-1 (or the pseudogene TRBV3-2) and TRBJ1-1; D not resolved. V was pared by 0 bases and J by 0 bases, with 14 bases between. The CDR3 runs 17 residues. Germline CDR1 LGHDT, CDR2 YNNKEL (reference sequence). The CDR3 nucleotides read TGTGCCAGCAGCCAAGATTTCGCCAGACTCATGAACACTGAAGCTTTCTTT. Protein sequence: CASSQDFARLMNTEAFF.

This clone was seen more than once but under ten times. This chain joins TRBV7-9 and TRBJ2-7; 7 bases align to TRBD1. This CDR3 contains 14 residues. Germline assignment: CDR1 SEHNR and CDR2 FQNEAQ (reference sequence). J lost 3 bases, V lost 5 bases, and 7 bases had no gene match. CDR3 coding DNA: TGTGCCAGCAGCCCCCGGGACAGCCTCTACGAGCAGTACTTC. This gives the protein CASSPRDSLYEQYF.

The chain is built from TRBV6-6 and TRBJ1-4, with D possibly matching TRBD1 (5 bases). Trimming left V 6 bases short and J 5 bases short, with 19 bases between. The CDR3 runs to 16 residues. Germline V CDR1 and CDR2: MNHNY, SVGAGI (reference sequence). DNA for the CDR3: TGTGCCAGCAGCCCCGGGCGGGGGTCTGGGAATGAAAAACTGTTTTTT. This gives the protein CASSPGRGSGNEKLFF.